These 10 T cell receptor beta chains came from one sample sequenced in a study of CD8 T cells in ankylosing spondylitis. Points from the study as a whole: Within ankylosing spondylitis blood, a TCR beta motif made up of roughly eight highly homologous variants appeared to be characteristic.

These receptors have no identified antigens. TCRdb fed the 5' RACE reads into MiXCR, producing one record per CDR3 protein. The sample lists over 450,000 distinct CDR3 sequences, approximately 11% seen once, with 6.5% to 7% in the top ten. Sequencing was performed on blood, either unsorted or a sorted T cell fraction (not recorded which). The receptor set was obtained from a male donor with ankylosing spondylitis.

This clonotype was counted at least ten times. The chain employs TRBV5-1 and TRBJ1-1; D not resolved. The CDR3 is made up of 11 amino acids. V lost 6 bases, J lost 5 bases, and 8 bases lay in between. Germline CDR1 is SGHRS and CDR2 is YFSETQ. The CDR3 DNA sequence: TGCGCCAGCACGTTCGGGACTGAAGCTTTCTTT. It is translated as CASTFGTEAFF.

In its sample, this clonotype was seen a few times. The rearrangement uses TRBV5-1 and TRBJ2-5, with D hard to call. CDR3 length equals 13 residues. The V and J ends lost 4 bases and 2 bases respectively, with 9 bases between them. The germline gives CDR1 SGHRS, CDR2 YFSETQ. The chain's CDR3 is CASSPTTQETQYF. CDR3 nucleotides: TGCGCCAGCAGCCCGACAACTCAAGAGACCCAGTACTTC.

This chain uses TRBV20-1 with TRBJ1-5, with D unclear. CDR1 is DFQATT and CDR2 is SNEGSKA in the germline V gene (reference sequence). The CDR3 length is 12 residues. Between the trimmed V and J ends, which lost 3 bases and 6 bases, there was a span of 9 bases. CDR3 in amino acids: CSARGPGQPQHF. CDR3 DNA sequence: TGCAGTGCTAGGGGCCCGGGTCAGCCCCAGCATTTT.

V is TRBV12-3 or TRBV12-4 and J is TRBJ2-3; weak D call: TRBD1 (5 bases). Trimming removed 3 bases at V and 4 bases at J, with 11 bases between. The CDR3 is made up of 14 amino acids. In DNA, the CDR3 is TGTGCCAGCAGTTTTGGTATGACAGCAGATACGCAGTATTTT. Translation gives CASSFGMTADTQYF.

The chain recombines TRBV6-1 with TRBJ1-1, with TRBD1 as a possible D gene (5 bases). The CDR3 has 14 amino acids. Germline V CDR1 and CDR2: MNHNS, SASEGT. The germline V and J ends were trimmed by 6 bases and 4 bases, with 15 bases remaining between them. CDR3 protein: CASSQARRGTEAFF. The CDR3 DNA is TGTGCCAGCAGCCAGGCCCGGAGGGGCACTGAAGCTTTCTTT.

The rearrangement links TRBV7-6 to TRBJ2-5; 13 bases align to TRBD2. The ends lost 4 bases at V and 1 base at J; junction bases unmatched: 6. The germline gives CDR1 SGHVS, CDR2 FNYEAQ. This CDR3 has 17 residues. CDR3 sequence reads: CASSYQGLAGIQETQYF. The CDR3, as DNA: TGTGCCAGCAGCTACCAGGGACTAGCGGGAATCCAAGAGACCCAGTACTTC.

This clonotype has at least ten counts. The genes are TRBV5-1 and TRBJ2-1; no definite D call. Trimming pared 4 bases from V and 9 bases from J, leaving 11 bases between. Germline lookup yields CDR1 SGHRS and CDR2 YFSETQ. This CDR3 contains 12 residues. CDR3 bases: TGCGCCAGCAGCCCCCCCTCGGGTGAGCAGTTCTTC. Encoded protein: CASSPPSGEQFF. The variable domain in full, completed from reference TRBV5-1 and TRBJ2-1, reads KAGVTQTPRYLIKTRGQQVTLSCSPISGHRSVSWYQQTPGQGLQFLFEYFSETQRNKGNFPGRFSGRQFSNSRSEMNVSTLELGDSALYLCASSPPSGEQFFGPGTRLTVL.

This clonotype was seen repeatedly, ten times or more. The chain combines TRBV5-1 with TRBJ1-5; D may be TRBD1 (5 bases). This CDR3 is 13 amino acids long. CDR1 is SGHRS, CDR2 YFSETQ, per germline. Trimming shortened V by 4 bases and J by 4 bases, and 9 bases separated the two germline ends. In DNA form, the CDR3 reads TGCGCCAGCAGCCCGGGGGTGAATCAGCCCCAGCATTTT. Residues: CASSPGVNQPQHF.

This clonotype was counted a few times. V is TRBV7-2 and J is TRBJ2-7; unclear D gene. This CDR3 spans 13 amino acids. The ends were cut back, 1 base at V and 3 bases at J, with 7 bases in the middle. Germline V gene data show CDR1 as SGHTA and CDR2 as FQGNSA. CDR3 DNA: TGTGCCAGCAGCTTAGAACTTCTCTACGAGCAGTACTTC. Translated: CASSLELLYEQYF.

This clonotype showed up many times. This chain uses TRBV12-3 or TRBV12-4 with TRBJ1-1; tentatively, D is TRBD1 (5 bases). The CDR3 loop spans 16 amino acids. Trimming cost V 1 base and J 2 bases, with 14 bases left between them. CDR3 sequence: CASSLGPGSFNTEAFF. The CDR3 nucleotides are TGTGCCAGCAGTTTAGGACCAGGGAGTTTTAACACTGAAGCTTTCTTT.